This section outlines one T cell receptor (beta chain) sequence together with its context. Its antigen is as yet unknown. The assay was immunoSEQ multiplex PCR, and TCRdb's table has in-frame clones only and misses some. The table lists about 150,000 clones, under 95% of them singletons. The sample comes from a study of T cell responses to AZD1222 COVID-19 vaccine. Findings of the study overall: The study sampled repertoires only after the peak T cell response. As reported, nearly half of all spike-specific TCRs target variant regions that are unmutated. Only five or six AZD1222 recipients were seropositive at baseline.

The CDR3 is made up of 13 amino acids. Germline CDR1 and CDR2: SEHNR and FQNEAQ (reference sequence). V dropped 4 bases and J dropped 9 bases, with 15 bases sitting between them. The origin of this receptor is an adult who received the AZD1222 COVID-19 vaccine. The specimen comprised peripheral blood, sampled 28 days after the second AZD1222 dose. The chain is built from TRBV7-9 and TRBJ1-2; tentatively, D is TRBD1 (5 bases). CDR3 bases: TGTGCCAGCAGCTCCCAATATAAGGACAGCTACACCTTC. Its protein is CASSSQYKDSYTF.